This T cell receptor (beta chain) derives from a study of blood T cell repertoires in COVID-19 (dated by TCRdb to about 2020). Regarding the complete study: Collaborator samples came from the United States, Italy and Spain and covered acute and convalescent phases of COVID-19. The material from the prospective study consisted of cDNA or gDNA derived from T cells, B-cell-depleted T cells, or PBMCs. Deeply sampled blood TCRbeta repertoires from subjects exposed to, actively infected with, or recovered from COVID-19 were included in the dataset. Where available, HLA class I and class II types were taken from metadata supplied by the sample provider and were not determined by assay-based typing. A de-identified subject ID, COVID-19 status, age in years and sex were almost always included in the sample metadata. A freely available public database, intended as a resource for researchers studying the immune response to SARS-CoV-2, is where the repertoires were released. Samples came from the ongoing ImmuneRACE study (first 160 participants) plus 1,254 subjects from 6 global collaborators. Overall study results and their limits: Clinical and demographic metadata were provided uncurated, with the amount varying by source and participant.

In Seattle, one collaborating source enrolled patients while the infection was active and tracked those patients longitudinally over the course of disease. Each collaborating institution followed its own protocols to collect whole blood in K2EDTA tubes. Collaborator samples were shipped for TCRbeta analysis as frozen whole blood, isolated PBMCs, or DNA extracted from either sample type. TCRbeta CDR3 regions were amplified from genomic DNA using the immunoSEQ Assay, a bias-controlled multiplex PCR. On the authors' methods: The number of nucleated cells in each sample was estimated by amplification of reference gene primers within the assay. To quantify the absolute abundance of each unique TCRbeta CDR3 rearrangement, sequence reads were collapsed and filtered. Productive Simpson clonality was computed per sample as the square root of Simpson's diversity index over productive rearrangements. TCRdb obtained this table from immuneACCESS and retained in-frame rearrangements with V and J assigned. These tables miss some clones; where compared with another copy, unresolved V genes account for less than half of the shortfall, and the remainder is unexplained. The DNA was the basis for D and trimming; V, J and clone size are from that table. The sample profile shows fewer than 350,000 clones; around 90% of them were found once. The ten largest make up under 7% of the sample.

At the junction V is shortened by 4 bases and J by 1 base; bases outside the gene matches: 3. Inclusive of the bounding cysteine and phenylalanine, the CDR3 is 15 residues long. Only the CDR3 DNA stays, 45 bases, in frame from base 1. CDR1 and CDR2 (SGHTS, YDEGEE) derive from the germline V gene. This clone was counted once. The target of this receptor is not known. No much larger clone exists at a distance of one base, and base qualities are not known. This sequence was found in a woman aged 25 to 39 with COVID-19, enrolled during active disease. Sequencing used peripheral blood. This receptor chain uses TRBV5-8 and TRBJ2-3; 10 junctional bases match TRBD2. The nucleotides are TGTGCCAGCAGCCCCGGGACTAGCGGCACAGATACGCAGTATTTT. This sequence encodes CASSPGTSGTDTQYF.